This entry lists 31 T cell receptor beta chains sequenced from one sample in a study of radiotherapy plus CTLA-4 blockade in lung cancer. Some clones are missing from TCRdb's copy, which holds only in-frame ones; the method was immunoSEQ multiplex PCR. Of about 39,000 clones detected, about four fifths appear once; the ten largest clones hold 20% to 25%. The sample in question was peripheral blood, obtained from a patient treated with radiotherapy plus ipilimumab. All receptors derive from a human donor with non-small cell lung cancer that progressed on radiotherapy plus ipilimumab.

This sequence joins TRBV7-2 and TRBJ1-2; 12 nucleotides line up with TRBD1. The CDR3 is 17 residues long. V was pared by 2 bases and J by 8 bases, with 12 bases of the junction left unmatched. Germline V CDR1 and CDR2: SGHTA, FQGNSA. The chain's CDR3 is CASSLRDRGRSGKGYTF. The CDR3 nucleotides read TGTGCCAGCAGCTTAAGGGACAGGGGGCGCTCGGGCAAGGGCTACACCTTC.

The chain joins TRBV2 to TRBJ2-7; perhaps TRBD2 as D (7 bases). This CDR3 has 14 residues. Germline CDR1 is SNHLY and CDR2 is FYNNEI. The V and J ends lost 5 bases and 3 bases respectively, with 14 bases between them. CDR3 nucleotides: TGTGCCAGCAGTAGGGGGGGGGATATCTACGAGCAGTACTTC. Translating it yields CASSRGGDIYEQYF.

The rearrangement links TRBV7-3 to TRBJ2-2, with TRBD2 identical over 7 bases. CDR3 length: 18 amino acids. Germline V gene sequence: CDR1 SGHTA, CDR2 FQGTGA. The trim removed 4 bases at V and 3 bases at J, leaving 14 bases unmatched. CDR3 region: CASSSFPGRAGDTGELFF. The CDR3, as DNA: TGTGCCAGCAGCTCTTTCCCGGGACGGGCGGGGGACACCGGGGAGCTGTTTTTT.

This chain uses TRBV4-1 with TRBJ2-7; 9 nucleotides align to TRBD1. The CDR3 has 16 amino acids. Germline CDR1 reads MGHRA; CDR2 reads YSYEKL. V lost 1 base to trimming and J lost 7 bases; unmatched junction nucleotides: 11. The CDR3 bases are TGCGCCAGCAGCCAAGTATCCGGGACAGGGATCGGGGAGCAGTACTTC. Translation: CASSQVSGTGIGEQYF.

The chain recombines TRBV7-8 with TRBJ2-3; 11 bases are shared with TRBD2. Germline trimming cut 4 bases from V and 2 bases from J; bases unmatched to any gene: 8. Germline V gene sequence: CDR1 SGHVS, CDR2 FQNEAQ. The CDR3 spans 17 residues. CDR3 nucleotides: TGTGCCAGCAGCTACCTGACTAGCGGGGAGAACACAGATACGCAGTATTTT. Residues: CASSYLTSGENTDTQYF.

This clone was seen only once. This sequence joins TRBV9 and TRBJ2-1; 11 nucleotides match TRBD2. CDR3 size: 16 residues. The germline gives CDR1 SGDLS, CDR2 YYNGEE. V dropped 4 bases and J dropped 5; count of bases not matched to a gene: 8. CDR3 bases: TGTGCCAGCAGCTTCACACTAGCGGGGGTGAACAATGAGCAGTTCTTC. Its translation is CASSFTLAGVNNEQFF.

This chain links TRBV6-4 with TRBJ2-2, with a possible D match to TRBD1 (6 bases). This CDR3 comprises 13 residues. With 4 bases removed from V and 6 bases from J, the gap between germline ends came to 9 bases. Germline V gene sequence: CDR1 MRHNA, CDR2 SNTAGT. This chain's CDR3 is CASSATGPGELFF. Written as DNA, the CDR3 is TGTGCCAGCAGTGCAACAGGGCCCGGGGAGCTGTTTTTT.

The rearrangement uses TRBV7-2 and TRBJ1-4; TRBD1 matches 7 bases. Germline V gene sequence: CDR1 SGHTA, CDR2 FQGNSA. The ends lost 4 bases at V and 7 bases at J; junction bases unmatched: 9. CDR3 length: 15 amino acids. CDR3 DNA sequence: TGTGCCAGCAGCTCAGGATCAGGGGGAAGTGAAAAACTGTTTTTT. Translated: CASSSGSGGSEKLFF.

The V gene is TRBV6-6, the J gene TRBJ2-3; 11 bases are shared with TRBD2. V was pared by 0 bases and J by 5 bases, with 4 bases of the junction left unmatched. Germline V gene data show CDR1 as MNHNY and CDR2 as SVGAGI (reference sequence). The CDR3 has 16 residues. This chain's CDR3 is CASSYSISGGVDTQYF. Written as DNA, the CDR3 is TGTGCCAGCAGTTACTCGATTAGCGGGGGGGTAGATACGCAGTATTTT.

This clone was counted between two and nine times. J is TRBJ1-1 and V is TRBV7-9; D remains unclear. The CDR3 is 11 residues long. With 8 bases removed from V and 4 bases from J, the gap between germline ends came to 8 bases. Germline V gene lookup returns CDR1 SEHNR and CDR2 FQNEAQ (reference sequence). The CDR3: CASGSSTEAFF. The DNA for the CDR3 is TGTGCCAGCGGCAGTTCCACTGAAGCTTTCTTT.

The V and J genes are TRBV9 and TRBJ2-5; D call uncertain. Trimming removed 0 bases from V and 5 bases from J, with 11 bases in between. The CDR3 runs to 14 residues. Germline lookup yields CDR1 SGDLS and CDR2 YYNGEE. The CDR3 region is CASSVGSPAETQYF. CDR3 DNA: TGTGCCAGCAGCGTAGGGAGTCCGGCGGAGACCCAGTACTTC.

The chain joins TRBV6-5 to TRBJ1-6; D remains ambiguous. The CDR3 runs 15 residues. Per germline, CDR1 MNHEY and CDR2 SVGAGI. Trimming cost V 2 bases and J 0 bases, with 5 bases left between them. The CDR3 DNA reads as TGTGCCAGCAGTTACCAAATCTCCTATAATTCACCCCTCCACTTT. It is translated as CASSYQISYNSPLHF.

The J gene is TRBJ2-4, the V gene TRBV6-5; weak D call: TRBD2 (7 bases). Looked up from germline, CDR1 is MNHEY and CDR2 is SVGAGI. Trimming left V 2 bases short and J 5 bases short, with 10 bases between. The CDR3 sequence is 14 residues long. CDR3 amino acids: CASSYRGRENIQYF. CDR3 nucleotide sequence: TGTGCCAGCAGTTACAGGGGGAGGGAAAACATTCAGTACTTC.

The CDR3, as DNA: TGTGCCAGCAGCTTAGTGGGGGGGTCCCTCGGGGATGAGCAGTTCTTC. Translated: CASSLVGGSLGDEQFF. The chain recombines TRBV7-8 with TRBJ2-1; TRBD2 matches 7 bases. Germline V gives CDR1 SGHVS, CDR2 FQNEAQ. The CDR3 length is 16 residues. J was trimmed by 8 bases and V by 1 base; bases with no gene match: 11.

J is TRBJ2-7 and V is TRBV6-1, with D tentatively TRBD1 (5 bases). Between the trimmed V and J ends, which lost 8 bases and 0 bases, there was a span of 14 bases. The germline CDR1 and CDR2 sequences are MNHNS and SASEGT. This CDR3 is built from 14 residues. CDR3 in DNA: TGTGCCAGCTCCTACATGGGGCCCTCCTACGAGCAGTACTTC. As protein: CASSYMGPSYEQYF.

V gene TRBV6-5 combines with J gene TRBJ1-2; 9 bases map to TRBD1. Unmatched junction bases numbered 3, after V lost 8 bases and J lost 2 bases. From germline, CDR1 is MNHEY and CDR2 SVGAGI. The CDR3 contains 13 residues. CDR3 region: CASGQGLNYGYTF. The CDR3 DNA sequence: TGTGCCAGCGGACAGGGGTTAAACTATGGCTACACCTTC.

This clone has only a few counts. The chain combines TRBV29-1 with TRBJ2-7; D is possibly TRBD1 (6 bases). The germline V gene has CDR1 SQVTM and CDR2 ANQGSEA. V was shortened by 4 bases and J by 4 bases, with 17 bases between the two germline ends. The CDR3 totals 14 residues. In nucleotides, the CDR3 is TGCAGCGTTGCCCGACAGGAGCCACCATACGAGCAGTACTTC. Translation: CSVARQEPPYEQYF.

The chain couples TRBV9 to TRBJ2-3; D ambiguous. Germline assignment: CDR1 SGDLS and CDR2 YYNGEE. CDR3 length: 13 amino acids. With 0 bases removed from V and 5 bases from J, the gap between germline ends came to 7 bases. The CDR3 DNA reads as TGTGCCAGCAGCGTAGCTACAGAAGATACGCAGTATTTT. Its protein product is CASSVATEDTQYF.

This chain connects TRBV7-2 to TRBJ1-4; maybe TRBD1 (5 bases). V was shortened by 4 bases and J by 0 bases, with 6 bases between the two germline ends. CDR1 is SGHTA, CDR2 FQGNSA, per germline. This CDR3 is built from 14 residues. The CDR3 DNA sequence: TGTGCCAGCAGCTGGACAACAACTAATGAAAAACTGTTTTTT. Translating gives CASSWTTTNEKLFF.

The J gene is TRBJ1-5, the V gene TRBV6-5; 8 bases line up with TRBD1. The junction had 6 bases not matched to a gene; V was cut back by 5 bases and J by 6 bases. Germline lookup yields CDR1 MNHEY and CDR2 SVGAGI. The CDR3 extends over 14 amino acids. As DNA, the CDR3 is TGTGCCAGCAGTGGGGCAGGGGGCACTCAGCCCCAGCATTTT. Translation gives CASSGAGGTQPQHF.

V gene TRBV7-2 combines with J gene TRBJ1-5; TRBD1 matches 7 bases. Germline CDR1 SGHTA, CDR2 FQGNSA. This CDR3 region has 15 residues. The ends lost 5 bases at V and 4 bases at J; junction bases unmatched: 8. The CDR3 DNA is TGTGCCAGCAGCGAGAACCGGGACAGAAATCAGCCCCAGCATTTT. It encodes CASSENRDRNQPQHF.

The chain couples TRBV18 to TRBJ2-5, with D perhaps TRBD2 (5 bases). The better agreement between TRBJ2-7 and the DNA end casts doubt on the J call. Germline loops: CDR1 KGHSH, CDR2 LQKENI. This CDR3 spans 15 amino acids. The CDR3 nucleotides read TGTGCCAGCTCACCACGCCTAGCTAGCACCTACGAGCAGTACTTC. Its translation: CASSPRLASTYEQYF.

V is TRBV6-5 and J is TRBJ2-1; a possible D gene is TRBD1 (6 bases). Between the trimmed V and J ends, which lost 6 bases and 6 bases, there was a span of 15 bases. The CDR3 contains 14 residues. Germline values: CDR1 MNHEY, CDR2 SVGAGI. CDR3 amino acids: CASSSGGGLNEQFF. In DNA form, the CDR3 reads TGTGCCAGCAGCTCCGGTGGGGGCCTCAATGAGCAGTTCTTC.

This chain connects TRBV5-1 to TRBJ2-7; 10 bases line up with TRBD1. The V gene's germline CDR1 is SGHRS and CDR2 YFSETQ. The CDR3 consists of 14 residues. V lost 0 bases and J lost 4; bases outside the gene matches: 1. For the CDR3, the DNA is TGCGCCAGCAGCTTGGGACAGGGGGCGTACGAGCAGTACTTC. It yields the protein CASSLGQGAYEQYF. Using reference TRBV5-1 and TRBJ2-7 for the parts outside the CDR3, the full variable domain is KAGVTQTPRYLIKTRGQQVTLSCSPISGHRSVSWYQQTPGQGLQFLFEYFSETQRNKGNFPGRFSGRQFSNSRSEMNVSTLELGDSALYLCASSLGQGAYEQYFGPGTRLTVT.

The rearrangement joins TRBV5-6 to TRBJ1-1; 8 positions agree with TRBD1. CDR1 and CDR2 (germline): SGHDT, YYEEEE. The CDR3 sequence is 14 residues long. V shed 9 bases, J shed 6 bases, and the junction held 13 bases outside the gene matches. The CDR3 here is CATFLGQGGAEAFF. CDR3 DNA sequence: TGTGCCACCTTCTTAGGACAGGGCGGGGCTGAAGCTTTCTTT.

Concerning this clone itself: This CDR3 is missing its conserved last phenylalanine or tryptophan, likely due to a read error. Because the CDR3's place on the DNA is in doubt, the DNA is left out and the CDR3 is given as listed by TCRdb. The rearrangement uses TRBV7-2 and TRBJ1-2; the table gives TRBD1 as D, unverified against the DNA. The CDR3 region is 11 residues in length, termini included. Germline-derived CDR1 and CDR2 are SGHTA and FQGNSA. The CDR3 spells CASRVSRAESL.

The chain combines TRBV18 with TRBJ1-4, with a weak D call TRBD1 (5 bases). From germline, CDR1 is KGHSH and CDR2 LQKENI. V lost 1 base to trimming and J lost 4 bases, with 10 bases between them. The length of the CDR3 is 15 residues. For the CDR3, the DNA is TGTGCCAGCTCACCACTCGACAGCCTTAATGAAAAACTGTTTTTT. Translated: CASSPLDSLNEKLFF.

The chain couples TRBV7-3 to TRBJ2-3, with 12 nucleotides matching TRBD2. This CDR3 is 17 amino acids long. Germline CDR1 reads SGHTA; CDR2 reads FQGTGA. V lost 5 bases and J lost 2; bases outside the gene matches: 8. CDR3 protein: CASSLGTSGRNTDTQYF. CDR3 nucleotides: TGTGCCAGCAGCCTGGGGACTAGCGGGCGGAACACAGATACGCAGTATTTT.

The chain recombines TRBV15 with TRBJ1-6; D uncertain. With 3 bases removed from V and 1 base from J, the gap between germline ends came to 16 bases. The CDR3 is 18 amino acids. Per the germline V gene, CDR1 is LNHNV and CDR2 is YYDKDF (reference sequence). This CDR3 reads CATSSPRPGWSYNSPLHF. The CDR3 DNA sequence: TGTGCCACCAGCAGTCCAAGGCCGGGTTGGTCCTATAATTCACCCCTCCACTTT.

The CDR3: CASSLEGQGYEQYF. The CDR3 nucleotides are TGTGCCAGCAGCTTAGAGGGACAGGGTTACGAGCAGTACTTC. The chain combines TRBV7-9 with TRBJ2-7, with 9 bases fitting TRBD1. This CDR3 region has 14 residues. Germline V gene data show CDR1 as SEHNR and CDR2 as FQNEAQ (reference sequence). V was pared by 1 base and J by 4 bases, with 2 bases of the junction left unmatched.

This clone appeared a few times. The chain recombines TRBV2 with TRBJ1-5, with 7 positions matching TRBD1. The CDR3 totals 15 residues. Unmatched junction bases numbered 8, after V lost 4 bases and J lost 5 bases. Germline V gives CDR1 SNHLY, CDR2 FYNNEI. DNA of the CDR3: TGTGCCAGCAGTGCAAGAACAGGGGTGGATCAGCCCCAGCATTTT. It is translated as CASSARTGVDQPQHF.